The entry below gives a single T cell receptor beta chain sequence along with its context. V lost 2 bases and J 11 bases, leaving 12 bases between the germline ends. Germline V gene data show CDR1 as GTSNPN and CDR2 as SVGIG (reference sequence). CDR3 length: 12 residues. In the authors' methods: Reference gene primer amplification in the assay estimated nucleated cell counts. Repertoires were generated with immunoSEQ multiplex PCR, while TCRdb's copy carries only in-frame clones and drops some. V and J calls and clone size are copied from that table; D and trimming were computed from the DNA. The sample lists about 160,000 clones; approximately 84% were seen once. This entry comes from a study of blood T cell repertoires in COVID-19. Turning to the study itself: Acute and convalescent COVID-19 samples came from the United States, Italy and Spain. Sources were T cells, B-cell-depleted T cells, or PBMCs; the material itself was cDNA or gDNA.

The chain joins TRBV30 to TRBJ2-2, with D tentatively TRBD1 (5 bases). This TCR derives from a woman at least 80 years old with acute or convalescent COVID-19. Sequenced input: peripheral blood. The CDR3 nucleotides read TGTGCCTGGAGTCCCGACAGTCTCGAGCTGTTTTTT. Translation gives CAWSPDSLELFF.